This entry lists 9 T cell receptor beta chains sequenced from one sample in a study of CD8 T cells in ankylosing spondylitis. Whole-study findings and limits: Ankylosing spondylitis blood seemed to carry a telltale TCR beta motif made of about 8 highly homologous variants.

Their cognate antigens are unknown. TCRdb redid the calling of the 5' RACE reads with MiXCR, one entry per CDR3 protein. The table has under 950,000 distinct CDR3 sequences, under 20% seen once; the top ten hold about 20%. Sequencing was performed on blood, either unsorted or a sorted T cell fraction (not recorded which). The origin of the receptors is a male donor with ankylosing spondylitis.

This clonotype was counted a few times. J is TRBJ2-1 and V is TRBV20-1; 8 bases are shared with TRBD2. V was pared by 6 bases and J by 3 bases, with 4 bases of the junction left unmatched. CDR3 length equals 13 residues. The germline CDR1 and CDR2 sequences are DFQATT and SNEGSKA (reference sequence). CDR3 residues: CSAPGTSYNEQFF. The DNA for the CDR3 is TGCAGTGCACCCGGGACTAGCTACAATGAGCAGTTCTTC.

This sequence joins TRBV7-8 and TRBJ2-7; weak D call: TRBD1 (6 bases). The CDR3 runs 15 residues. V shed 5 bases and J shed 0 bases, with 14 bases lying between them. Germline-derived CDR1 and CDR2 are SGHVS and FQNEAQ. CDR3 coding DNA: TGTGCCAGCAGCCCAATAGGGGGTAGCTCCTACGAGCAGTACTTC. This gives the protein CASSPIGGSSYEQYF.

This clonotype was counted only a few times. The rearrangement links TRBV6-5 to TRBJ2-7; D is unclear. CDR1 is MNHEY, CDR2 SVGAGI, per germline. The length of the CDR3 is 15 residues. The V end was cut by 0 bases, the J end by 2 bases, with 11 bases between. The CDR3 nucleotides are TGTGCCAGCAGTTACTCGGATAAGAGCCCCTACGAGCAGTACTTC. This translates into CASSYSDKSPYEQYF.

The chain employs TRBV12-3 or TRBV12-4 and TRBJ2-5, with 16 positions matching TRBD2. CDR3 length equals 19 residues. V lost 5 bases, J lost 3 bases, and 12 bases stayed unmatched. The CDR3 sequence: CASSPPGGLAGGPEETQYF. DNA for the CDR3: TGTGCCAGCAGTCCCCCCGGGGGACTAGCGGGAGGGCCCGAAGAGACCCAGTACTTC.

This clonotype was detected many times. The genes are TRBV12-3 or TRBV12-4 and TRBJ2-5; 10 nucleotides agree with TRBD2. V lost 3 bases and J lost 3; bases outside the gene matches: 10. The CDR3 length is 17 residues. The CDR3 DNA reads TGTGCCAGCAGTTTTCCCCAGCGGGGGGGGCGAGAAGAGACCCAGTACTTC. Translation gives CASSFPQRGGREETQYF.

The J gene is TRBJ2-5, the V gene TRBV5-1, with TRBD2 as a possible D gene (5 bases). This CDR3 spans 14 amino acids. Germline V lookup: CDR1 SGHRS, CDR2 YFSETQ. Deletions cut 0 bases from V and 6 bases from J, with 12 bases between. CDR3 amino acids: CASSLAVERQTQYF. The DNA for the CDR3 is TGCGCCAGCAGCTTGGCCGTGGAGCGGCAGACCCAGTACTTC.

This clonotype was observed a handful of times. The rearrangement joins TRBV21-1 to TRBJ1-5. TRBV21-1 is a known pseudogene. CDR3 size: 15 residues. The chain's CDR3 is CASSKRGLVYQPQHF. The CDR3 DNA sequence: TGTGCCAGCAGCAAACGGGGTTTAGTCTATCAGCCCCAGCATTTT.

This chain connects TRBV2 to TRBJ2-6; TRBD1 aligns across 9 bases. Per the germline V gene, CDR1 is SNHLY and CDR2 is FYNNEI. Trimming took 10 bases from V and 4 from J; bases not matched to a gene: 8. CDR3 length: 15 residues. CDR3 in amino acids: CATLTGGQGANVLTF. Written as DNA, the CDR3 is TGTGCCACCCTCACAGGGGGCCAGGGGGCCAACGTCCTGACTTTC.

A few counts support this clonotype. CDR3 bases: TGCGCCAGCAGCTTGACACCCGGGGGGGGTCAGCCCCAGCATTTT. Translated: CASSLTPGGGQPQHF. The chain links TRBV5-1 to TRBJ1-5; D is perhaps TRBD1 (5 bases). In germline, CDR1 is SGHRS, CDR2 YFSETQ. This CDR3 contains 15 residues. The V end was cut by 1 base, the J end by 6 bases, with 14 bases between.